One and the same sample provided the 12 T cell receptor beta chains below, sequenced in a study of T cell repertoires in cytomegalovirus infection (dated by TCRdb to between 2018 and 2021). Instrument used: Illumina HiSeq 1500. TCRdb itself trimmed the public reads at Q25 with fastp, ran MiXCR and retained productive beta chains. Duplicate CDR3 protein sequences are folded into a single record with the most common DNA and genes. The sample yields around 490,000 distinct CDR3 sequences; about 26% were counted once. In total, the top ten clones hold roughly 13% of the sample. The sequenced sample was PBMCs. The receptors were sampled from a human donor in good health (CMV status not recorded). Some clones in this sample may be carry-over from other donors' samples.

The rearrangement joins TRBV7-9 to TRBJ2-2, with 7 nucleotides matching TRBD2. Germline CDR1 SEHNR, CDR2 FQNEAQ (reference sequence). The junction had 14 bases not matched to a gene; V was cut back by 5 bases and J by 2 bases. CDR3 length equals 18 residues. CDR3 in DNA: TGTGCCAGCAGCCCCCGTGATGAGTTAGCGGGTAACACCGGGGAGCTGTTTTTT. Translation gives CASSPRDELAGNTGELFF.

This chain connects TRBV19 to TRBJ2-1; D unclear. The CDR3 covers 14 residues. Germline V gene data show CDR1 as LNHDA and CDR2 as SQIVND (reference sequence). V lost 6 bases to trimming and J lost 0 bases, with 9 bases between them. The CDR3 nucleotides read TGTGCCAGTAGAGACCCGAGCTCCTACAATGAGCAGTTCTTC. This codes for CASRDPSSYNEQFF. Variable domain in full (rest from reference TRBV19 and TRBJ2-1): DGGITQSPKYLFRKEGQNVTLSCEQNLNHDAMYWYRQDPGQGLRLIYYSQIVNDFQKGDIAEGYSVSREKKESFPLTVTSAQKNPTAFYLCASRDPSSYNEQFFGPGTRLTVL.

The J gene is TRBJ2-7, the V gene TRBV7-4; D is unclear. The CDR3 spans 16 residues. V was trimmed by 5 bases and J by 1 base, leaving 18 bases between them. The germline CDR1 and CDR2 sequences are SGHVT and SQSDAQ. This CDR3 is CASSPQRSRLSYEQYF. The CDR3 nucleotides read TGTGCCAGCAGCCCTCAACGTAGCCGCCTGTCCTACGAGCAGTACTTC.

The rearrangement uses TRBV7-9 and TRBJ1-3; 9 bases are shared with TRBD1. Germline assignment: CDR1 SEHNR and CDR2 FQNEAQ (reference sequence). With V trimmed by 5 bases and J by 3 bases, 14 bases remained unmatched. CDR3 length: 18 amino acids. The CDR3 bases are TGTGCCAGCAGCCCTACATTTGGACAGGGGAAGAGTGGAAACACCATATATTTT. Amino acid sequence: CASSPTFGQGKSGNTIYF.

The table lists this clonotype with a few counts. The chain employs TRBV9 and TRBJ2-2; the D call may be TRBD1 or TRBD2 (5 bases each). In germline, CDR1 is SGDLS, CDR2 YYNGEE. This CDR3 comprises 14 residues. V lost 0 bases and J 7 bases, leaving 10 bases between the germline ends. DNA for the CDR3: TGTGCCAGCAGCGTAGGAGGGGTGGACGGGGAGCTGTTTTTT. Protein sequence: CASSVGGVDGELFF. Using reference TRBV9 and TRBJ2-2 for the parts outside the CDR3, the full variable domain is DSGVTQTPKHLITATGQRVTLRCSPRSGDLSVYWYQQSLDQGLQFLIQYYNGEERAKGNILERFSAQQFPDLHSELNLSSLELGDSALYFCASSVGGVDGELFFGEGSRLTVL.

The chain combines TRBV5-4 with TRBJ1-2; the match to TRBD1 covers 7 bases. V gave up 3 bases and J gave up 4 bases; unmatched junction bases: 6. CDR3 size: 14 residues. From germline, CDR1 is SGHNT and CDR2 YYREEE (reference sequence). The CDR3 reads CASSSGQDAYGYTF. In nucleotides, the CDR3 is TGTGCCAGCAGCTCCGGACAGGACGCCTATGGCTACACCTTC. The entire variable domain, with the rest obtained from reference TRBV5-4 and TRBJ1-2, is as follows: ETGVTQSPTHLIKTRGQQVTLRCSSQSGHNTVSWYQQALGQGPQFIFQYYREEENGRGNFPPRFSGLQFPNYSSELNVNALELDDSALYLCASSSGQDAYGYTFGSGTRLTVV.

This clonotype was found a few times. The V and J genes are TRBV7-9 and TRBJ2-1; 7 positions match TRBD2. Germline assignment: CDR1 SEHNR and CDR2 FQNEAQ (reference sequence). V gave up 2 bases and J gave up 10 bases; unmatched junction bases: 8. The CDR3 sequence is 14 residues long. The CDR3 sequence is CASSLWEGPNEQFF. CDR3 DNA: TGTGCCAGCAGCTTATGGGAGGGCCCAAACGAGCAGTTCTTC. Full variable domain (rest looked up from reference TRBV7-9 and TRBJ2-1): DTGVSQNPRHKITKRGQNVTFRCDPISEHNRLYWYRQTLGQGPEFLTYFQNEAQLEKSRLLSDRFSAERPKGSFSTLEIQRTEQGDSAMYLCASSLWEGPNEQFFGPGTRLTVL.

The chain links TRBV10-3 to TRBJ2-7; no definite D call. Germline V CDR1 and CDR2: ENHRY, SYGVKD. Trimming pared 6 bases from V and 4 bases from J, leaving 7 bases between. The CDR3 runs 11 residues. CDR3 protein: CAIRVKYEQYV. In DNA, the CDR3 is TGTGCCATCAGGGTCAAGTACGAGCAGTACGTC.

The V call is TRBV5-4, the J call TRBJ1-1; tentatively, D is TRBD1 (5 bases). This CDR3 contains 14 residues. From germline, CDR1 is SGHNT and CDR2 YYREEE (reference sequence). V lost 4 bases and J 5 bases, leaving 15 bases between the germline ends. CDR3 sequence reads: CASSGQGRATEAFF. CDR3 in DNA: TGTGCCAGCAGCGGGCAGGGTCGTGCGACTGAAGCTTTCTTT.

The rearrangement links TRBV28 to TRBJ1-1, with a possible D match to TRBD1 (5 bases). The CDR3 contains 15 residues. Germline V CDR1 and CDR2: MDHEN, SYDVKM. With 3 bases removed from V and 1 base from J, the gap between germline ends came to 12 bases. Here the CDR3 reads CASSFYPGENTEAFF. DNA for the CDR3: TGTGCCAGCAGTTTTTACCCGGGGGAGAACACTGAAGCTTTCTTT.

V gene TRBV7-4 combines with J gene TRBJ1-3; no clear D. Germline assignment: CDR1 SGHVT and CDR2 SQSDAQ. This CDR3 has 18 residues. With 2 bases removed from V and 0 bases from J, the gap between germline ends came to 17 bases. Here the CDR3 reads CASSLIPAGFYSGNTIYF. Here the CDR3 DNA reads TGTGCCAGCAGCTTAATACCGGCCGGGTTCTACTCTGGAAACACCATATATTTT.

The chain carries TRBV25-1 and TRBJ1-6; the D is unclear. Germline assignment: CDR1 MGHDK and CDR2 SYGVNS. This CDR3 has 13 amino acids. V was clipped by 3 bases and J by 7 bases, with 7 bases between them. Here the CDR3 DNA reads TGTGCCAGCAGTGACAGTGGGAATTCACCCCTCCACTTT. Protein product: CASSDSGNSPLHF.